These T cell receptor beta chains were read from a single sample in a study of cytomegalovirus exposure and HLA in healthy donors. Some clones are missing from TCRdb's copy, which holds only in-frame ones; the method was immunoSEQ multiplex PCR. The sample lists 30,000 to 45,000 clones, roughly 90% occurring once. Sequenced input: PBMCs. These receptors all stem from a woman aged 40 to 55 in good health and CMV-seropositive. The CDR3 runs from the conserved cysteine through the conserved F or W. D genes are given only for firm matches. Where a row states a size, it is once, few, many or the class of an expanded clone; other rows omit it.

V gene	clone size	D gene	J gene	CDR3 DNA	CDR3 protein
TRBV6-1	.	TRBD1	TRBJ1-6	TGTGCCAGCAGTGCCGGGACAGGGGTAGGTTCACCCCTCCACTTT	CASSAGTGVGSPLHF
TRBV6-5	.	.	TRBJ1-1	TGTGCCAGCAGCGCCCTGGACAGCACTGAAGCTTTCTTT	CASSALDSTEAFF
TRBV6-5	.	TRBD1	TRBJ1-2	TGTGCCAGGAGGGGGCGAAGTGGTTACACCTTC	CARRGRSGYTF
TRBV5-1	.	TRBD1	TRBJ2-5	TGCGCCAGCAGCCTTGACAGGGTGGGTCAAGAGACCCAGTACTTC	CASSLDRVGQETQYF
TRBV5-1	.	.	TRBJ2-1	TGCGCCAGCAGCTTAGGACAGACATACAATGAGCAGTTCTTC	CASSLGQTYNEQFF
TRBV5-1	.	.	TRBJ2-3	TGCGCCAGCAGTCTAAGCCCCCTAAGTACGCAGTATTTT	CASSLSPLSTQYF
TRBV9	.	.	TRBJ2-2	TGTGCCAGCAGCGTAGAGGTGGGGGCCAACACCGGGGAGCTGTTTTTT	CASSVEVGANTGELFF
TRBV7-2	.	.	TRBJ2-7	TGTGCCAGCGGCGTCAGGGGCCTAGGGTCCAACGAGCAGTACTTC	CASGVRGLGSNEQYF
TRBV18	once	TRBD1	TRBJ1-1	TGTGCCAGCTCACCACCGAGGGGACAGGGACCGAACACTGAAGCTTTCTTT	CASSPPRGQGPNTEAFF
TRBV6-5	.	TRBD1	TRBJ1-2	TGTGCCAGCAGTTACTCGGACAGGGGCTGGGGCTACACCTTC	CASSYSDRGWGYTF
TRBV11-2	.	.	TRBJ2-2	TGTGCCAGCAGCTTAGTTAGGGCAGGGATTAACACCGGGGAGCTGTTTTTT	CASSLVRAGINTGELFF
TRBV9	.	TRBD2	TRBJ2-1	TGTGCCAGCAGCATGACTAGCGGTTCCTACAATGAGCAGTTCTTC	CASSMTSGSYNEQFF
TRBV27	once	.	TRBJ1-2	TGTGCCAGCAGTCGTGAGGCTAAATCCATCTATGGCTACACCTTC	CASSREAKSIYGYTF
TRBV15	once	.	TRBJ2-1	TGTGCCACCAGCAGAGATGCTATCTACAATGAGCAGTTCTTC	CATSRDAIYNEQFF
TRBV11-2	.	.	TRBJ1-1	TGTGCCAGCAGCTTAGGACTAGGTGAAGCTTTCTTT	CASSLGLGEAFF
TRBV18	.	.	TRBJ1-5	TGTGCCAGCTCACCCGCGGTGAATCAGCCCCAGCATTTT	CASSPAVNQPQHF
TRBV7-9	.	.	TRBJ1-1	TGTGCCAGCAGCTGGACAGAAGACACTGAAGCTTTCTTT	CASSWTEDTEAFF
TRBV11-2	.	TRBD1	TRBJ2-5	TGTGCCAGCAGCCTCGTCAGGGGGCGAGAGGAGACCCAGTACTTC	CASSLVRGREETQYF
TRBV6-5	.	TRBD1	TRBJ1-4	TGTGCCAGCAGTTACGGGACAGGGGGTGGTAATGAAAAACTGTTTTTT	CASSYGTGGGNEKLFF
TRBV10-3	medium-sized	TRBD1	TRBJ1-1	TGTGCCATCACCAGAGAGGGGGCGGACACTGAAGCTTTCTTT	CAITREGADTEAFF
TRBV4-3	once	.	TRBJ2-2	TGCGCCAGCAGCCAAGATTTACTAGCCGGGGGGGAGCTGTTTTTT	CASSQDLLAGGELFF
TRBV4-2	.	TRBD2	TRBJ2-6	TGTGCCAGCAGCCAAAGCGGGGCTGGGGCCAACGTCCTGACTTTC	CASSQSGAGANVLTF
TRBV4-3	.	.	TRBJ1-4	TGCGCCAGCAGCCCGCTCGTTACCGCGGGGCATGAAAAACTGTTTTTT	CASSPLVTAGHEKLFF
TRBV6-5	.	TRBD1	TRBJ2-3	TGTGCCAGCAGTCTAGACAGGGCCAGCACAGATACGCAGTATTTT	CASSLDRASTDTQYF
TRBV5-6	.	.	TRBJ2-1	TGTGCCAGCAGCTTGACAGGTTACAATGAGCAGTTCTTC	CASSLTGYNEQFF
TRBV4-1	.	TRBD1	TRBJ1-1	TGCGCCAGCAGCCAAGTTGGGACAGGGAGGAACACTGAAGCTTTCTTT	CASSQVGTGRNTEAFF
TRBV5-1	few	TRBD1	TRBJ1-1	TGCGCCAGCAGCCGACTCTCGGGACAGGGGTCAGACACTGAAGCTTTCTTT	CASSRLSGQGSDTEAFF
TRBV11-2	.	.	TRBJ1-6	TGTGCCAGCAGCTTGGGTCCCGAGGTGGGCTATAATTCACCCCTCCACTTT	CASSLGPEVGYNSPLHF
TRBV4-2	.	TRBD2	TRBJ2-5	TGTGCCAGCAGCCCCGGGACTAGCGACCAAGAGACCCAGTACTTC	CASSPGTSDQETQYF
TRBV6-6	.	.	TRBJ1-4	TGTGCCAGCAGTGATGGGGCGCGGGAAAAACTGTTTTTT	CASSDGAREKLFF
TRBV28	.	TRBD2	TRBJ2-3	TGTGCCAGCAGCTCCTCGGGACTAGCAGATACGCAGTATTTT	CASSSSGLADTQYF
TRBV7-9	.	TRBD1	TRBJ2-2	TGTGCCAGCAGCTTCTATTGGACAGGGCATAGCGGGGAGCTGTTTTTT	CASSFYWTGHSGELFF
TRBV7-3	.	.	TRBJ2-5	TGTGCCAGCAGCTCAGGGGGGAGTGAGACCCAGTACTTC	CASSSGGSETQYF
TRBV20-1	.	TRBD1	TRBJ2-1	TGCAGTGCCGGGACAGCCGAGCAGTTCTTC	CSAGTAEQFF
TRBV28	.	TRBD1	TRBJ1-1	TGTGCCAGCCAACACGCCGGGACAGGAAGAACTGAAGCTTTCTTT	CASQHAGTGRTEAFF
TRBV6-1	.	.	TRBJ2-7	TGTGCCAGCAGTGGGCTAAGGACGGGGTACTACGAGCAGTACTTC	CASSGLRTGYYEQYF
TRBV5-4	.	.	TRBJ2-3	TGTGCCAGCAGCGGGCGGGGCTCTAGCACAGATACGCAGTATTTT	CASSGRGSSTDTQYF
TRBV7-2	.	.	TRBJ2-1	TGTGCCAGCAGCTTAGTGGTAGCCGTTAATGAGCAGTTCTTC	CASSLVVAVNEQFF
TRBV5-1	.	TRBD1	TRBJ2-1	TGCGCCAGCAGCTTGGCAACGTTTCGGGGACAGGTCTACAATGAGCAGTTCTTC	CASSLATFRGQVYNEQFF
TRBV7-2	.	.	TRBJ2-7	TGTGCCAGCAGTTCAGGACTGGATCTGTTGGAGCAGTACTTC	CASSSGLDLLEQYF
TRBV9	.	.	TRBJ1-1	TGTGCCAGCAGCGTAGGGGGCGGTATGAACACTGAAGCTTTCTTT	CASSVGGGMNTEAFF
TRBV10-3	once	.	TRBJ2-7	TGTGCCATCGCGGGGAGCTCCTACGAGCAGTACTTC	CAIAGSSYEQYF
TRBV19	.	.	TRBJ2-2	TGTGCCAGTAGTCCGGGACAAACGAACACCGGGGAGCTGTTTTTT	CASSPGQTNTGELFF
TRBV6-1	.	TRBD2	TRBJ2-7	TGTGCCAGCAGTGAGCGGGGGTACGAGCAGTACTTC	CASSERGYEQYF
TRBV6-1	.	.	TRBJ2-7	TGTGCCAGCAGTGCAACGGCAGGGTTATACGAGCAGTACTTC	CASSATAGLYEQYF
TRBV5-1	.	TRBD2	TRBJ2-5	TGCGCCAGCAGCGCGGGGGGAGGGGAGACCCAGTACTTC	CASSAGGGETQYF
TRBV7-8	.	.	TRBJ2-1	TGTGCCAGCGGGCACAGGGCCTACAATGAGCAGTTCTTC	CASGHRAYNEQFF
TRBV19	.	.	TRBJ2-2	TGTGCCAGTAGTCGGACAAACACCGGGGAGCTGTTTTTT	CASSRTNTGELFF
TRBV13	.	TRBD2	TRBJ2-1	TGTGCCAGCAGCTCCCTAGCGGGGGGTTGGAATGAGCAGTTCTTC	CASSSLAGGWNEQFF
TRBV2	.	TRBD1	TRBJ1-4	TGTGCCAGCAGTGGAACACCGGGACAGTGGGCGACTAATGAAAAACTGTTTTTT	CASSGTPGQWATNEKLFF
TRBV2	.	TRBD2	TRBJ2-2	TGTGCCAGCAGTGAAAGTCTTGGCGCGGGGGATTCCGGGGAGCTGTTTTTT	CASSESLGAGDSGELFF
TRBV27	.	.	TRBJ1-5	TGTGCCAGCAGTTTACATCGCAATCAGCCCCAGCATTTT	CASSLHRNQPQHF
TRBV7-2	.	.	TRBJ2-1	TGTGCCAGCAGCTTAGCCGGCGGAGTGGATGAGCAGTTCTTC	CASSLAGGVDEQFF
TRBV6-1	.	.	TRBJ1-5	TGTGCCAGCAGTGAGTCCCTTGATCAGCCCCAGCATTTT	CASSESLDQPQHF
TRBV9	.	TRBD2	TRBJ2-2	TGTGCCAGCAGCGAACTAGCGGGGGTGGCCGGGGAGCTGTTTTTT	CASSELAGVAGELFF